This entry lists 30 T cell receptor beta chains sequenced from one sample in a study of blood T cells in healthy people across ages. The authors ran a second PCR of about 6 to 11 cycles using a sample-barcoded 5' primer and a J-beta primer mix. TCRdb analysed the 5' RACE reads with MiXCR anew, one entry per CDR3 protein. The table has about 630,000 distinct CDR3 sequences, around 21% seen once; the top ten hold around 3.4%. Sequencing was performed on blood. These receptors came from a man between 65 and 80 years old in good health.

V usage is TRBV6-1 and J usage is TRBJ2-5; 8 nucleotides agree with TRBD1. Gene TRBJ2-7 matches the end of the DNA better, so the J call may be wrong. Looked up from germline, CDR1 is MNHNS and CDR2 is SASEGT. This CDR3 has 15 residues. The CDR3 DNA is TGTGCCAGCAGTTTGTGGACAGGGTTGGATTACGAGCAGTACTTC. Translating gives CASSLWTGLDYEQYF.

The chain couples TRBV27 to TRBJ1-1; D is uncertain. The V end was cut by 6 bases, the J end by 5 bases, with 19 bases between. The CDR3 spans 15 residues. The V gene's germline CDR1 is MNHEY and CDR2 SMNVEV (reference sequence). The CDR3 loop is CASSSTRDMRTEAFF. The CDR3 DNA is TGTGCCAGCAGCTCCACCCGGGATATGCGGACTGAAGCTTTCTTT.

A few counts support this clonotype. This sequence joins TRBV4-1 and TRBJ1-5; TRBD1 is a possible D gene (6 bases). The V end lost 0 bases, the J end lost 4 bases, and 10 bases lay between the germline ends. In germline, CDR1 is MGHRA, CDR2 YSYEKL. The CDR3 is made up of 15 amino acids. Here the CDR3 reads CASSQEGTFNQPQHF. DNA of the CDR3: TGCGCCAGCAGCCAAGAGGGGACATTTAATCAGCCCCAGCATTTT.

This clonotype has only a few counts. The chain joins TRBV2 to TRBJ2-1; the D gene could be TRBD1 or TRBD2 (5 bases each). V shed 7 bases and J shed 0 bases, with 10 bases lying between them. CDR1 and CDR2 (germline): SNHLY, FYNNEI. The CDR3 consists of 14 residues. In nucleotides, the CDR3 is TGTGCCAGCACCTACGGGGCCTCCTACAATGAGCAGTTCTTC. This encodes CASTYGASYNEQFF.

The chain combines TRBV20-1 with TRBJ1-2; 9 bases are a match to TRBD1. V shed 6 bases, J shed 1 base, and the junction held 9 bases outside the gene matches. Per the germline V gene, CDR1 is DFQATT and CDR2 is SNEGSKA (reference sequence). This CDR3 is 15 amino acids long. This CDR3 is CSARGQGMGNYGYTF. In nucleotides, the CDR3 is TGCAGTGCCCGCGGACAGGGGATGGGTAACTATGGCTACACCTTC.

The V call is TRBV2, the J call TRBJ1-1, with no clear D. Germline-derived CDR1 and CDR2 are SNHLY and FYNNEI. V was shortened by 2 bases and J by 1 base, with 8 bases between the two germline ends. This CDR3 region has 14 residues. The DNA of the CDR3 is TGTGCCAGCAGTGAACGAGGCGGGAACACTGAAGCTTTCTTT. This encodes CASSERGGNTEAFF.

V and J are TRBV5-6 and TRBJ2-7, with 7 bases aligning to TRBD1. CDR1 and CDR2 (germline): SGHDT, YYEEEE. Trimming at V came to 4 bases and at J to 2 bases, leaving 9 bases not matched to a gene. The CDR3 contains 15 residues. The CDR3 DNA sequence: TGTGCCAGCAGCCCGGAACAGGGGTTCCCCTACGAGCAGTACTTC. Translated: CASSPEQGFPYEQYF.

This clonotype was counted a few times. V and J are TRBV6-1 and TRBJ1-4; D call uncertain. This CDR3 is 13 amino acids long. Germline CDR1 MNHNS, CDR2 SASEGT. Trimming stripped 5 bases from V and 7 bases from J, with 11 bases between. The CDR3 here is CASSPNFAEKLFF. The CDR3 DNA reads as TGTGCCAGCAGTCCTAACTTCGCTGAAAAACTGTTTTTT.

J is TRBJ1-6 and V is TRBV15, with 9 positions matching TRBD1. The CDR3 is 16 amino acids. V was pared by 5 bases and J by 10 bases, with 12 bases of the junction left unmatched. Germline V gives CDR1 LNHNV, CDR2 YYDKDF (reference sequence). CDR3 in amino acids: CATSSSSDRGLSPLHF. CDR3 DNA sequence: TGTGCCACCAGCTCGAGTTCGGACAGGGGACTCTCACCCCTCCACTTT.

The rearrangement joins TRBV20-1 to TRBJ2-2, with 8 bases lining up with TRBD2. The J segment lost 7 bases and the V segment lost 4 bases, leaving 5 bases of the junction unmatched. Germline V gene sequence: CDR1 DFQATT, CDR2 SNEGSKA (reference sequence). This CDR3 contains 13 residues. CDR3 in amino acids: CSATTSEVGELFF. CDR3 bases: TGCAGTGCTACGACTAGCGAGGTCGGGGAGCTGTTTTTT.

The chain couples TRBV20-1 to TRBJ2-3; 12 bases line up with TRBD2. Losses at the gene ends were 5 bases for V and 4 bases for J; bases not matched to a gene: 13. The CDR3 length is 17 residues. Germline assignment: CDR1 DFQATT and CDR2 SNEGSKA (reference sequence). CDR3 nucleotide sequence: TGCAGTGCTCCGGGTTCTCTGACTAGCGGGAGTCCAGATACGCAGTATTTT. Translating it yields CSAPGSLTSGSPDTQYF.

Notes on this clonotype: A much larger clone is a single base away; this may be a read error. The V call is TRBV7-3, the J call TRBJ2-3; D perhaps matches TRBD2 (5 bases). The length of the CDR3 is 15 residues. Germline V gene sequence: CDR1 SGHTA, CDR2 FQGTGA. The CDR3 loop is CAGSLGGGSTDTQYF. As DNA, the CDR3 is TGTGCCGGCAGCTTAGGTGGAGGTAGCACAGATACGCAGTATTTT.

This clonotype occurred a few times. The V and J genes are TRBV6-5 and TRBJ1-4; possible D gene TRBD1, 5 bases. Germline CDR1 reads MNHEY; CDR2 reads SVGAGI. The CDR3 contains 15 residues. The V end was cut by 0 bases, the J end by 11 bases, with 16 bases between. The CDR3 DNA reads TGTGCCAGCAGTTACTCGTACCAGGTGGGGGAGAAACTGTTTTTT. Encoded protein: CASSYSYQVGEKLFF.

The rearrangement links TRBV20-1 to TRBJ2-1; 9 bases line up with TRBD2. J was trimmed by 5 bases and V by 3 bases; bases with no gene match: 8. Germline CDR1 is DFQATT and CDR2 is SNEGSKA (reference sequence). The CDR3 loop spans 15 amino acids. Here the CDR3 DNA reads TGCAGTGCTAGTATAGCGGGAGTTGGCGACAATGAGCAGTTCTTC. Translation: CSASIAGVGDNEQFF.

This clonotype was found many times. The CDR3 protein is CASSREQETQYF. DNA of the CDR3: TGCGCCAGCAGCAGGGAACAAGAGACCCAGTACTTC. This rearrangement joins TRBV5-1 to TRBJ2-5; unclear D gene. The ends were cut back, 4 bases at V and 2 bases at J, with 6 bases in the middle. Germline V gene lookup returns CDR1 SGHRS and CDR2 YFSETQ. CDR3 length: 12 residues.

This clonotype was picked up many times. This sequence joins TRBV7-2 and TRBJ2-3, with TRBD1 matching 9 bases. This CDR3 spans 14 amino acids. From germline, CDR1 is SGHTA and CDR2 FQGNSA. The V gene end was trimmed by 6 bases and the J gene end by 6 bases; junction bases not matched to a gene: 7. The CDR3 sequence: CASSPDRGTDTQYF. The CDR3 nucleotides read TGTGCCAGCAGTCCGGACAGGGGAACGGATACGCAGTATTTT.

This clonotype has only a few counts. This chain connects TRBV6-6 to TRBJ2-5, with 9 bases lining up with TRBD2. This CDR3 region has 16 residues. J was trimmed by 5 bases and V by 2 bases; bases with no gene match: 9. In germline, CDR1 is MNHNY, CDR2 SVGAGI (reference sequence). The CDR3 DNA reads TGTGCCAGCAGTTACCAGCGGGAGGTTTTCGGGGAGACCCAGTACTTC. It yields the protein CASSYQREVFGETQYF.

DNA of the CDR3: TGTGCCACCAGTGGTGTTACAGGACTTAGCACAGATACGCAGTATTTT. Encoded protein: CATSGVTGLSTDTQYF. The chain couples TRBV24-1 to TRBJ2-3; D is possibly TRBD1 or TRBD2 (5 bases each). Germline V lookup: CDR1 KGHDR, CDR2 SFDVKD. The CDR3 consists of 16 residues. Trimming took off 5 bases at V and 0 bases at J, with 14 bases between the two ends.

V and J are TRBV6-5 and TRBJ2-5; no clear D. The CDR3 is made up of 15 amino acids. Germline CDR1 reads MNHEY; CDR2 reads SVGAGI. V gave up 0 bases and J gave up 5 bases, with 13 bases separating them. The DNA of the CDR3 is TGTGCCAGCAGTTACTCAGTGACATTAGGCGAGACCCAGTACTTC. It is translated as CASSYSVTLGETQYF.

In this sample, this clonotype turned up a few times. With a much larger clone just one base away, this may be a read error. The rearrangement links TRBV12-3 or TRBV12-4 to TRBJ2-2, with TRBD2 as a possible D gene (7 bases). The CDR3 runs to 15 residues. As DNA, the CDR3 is TGTGCCAGCAGTCCCGGGAGCGGGGACACCGGGGAGCTGCTTTTT. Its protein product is CASSPGSGDTGELLF.

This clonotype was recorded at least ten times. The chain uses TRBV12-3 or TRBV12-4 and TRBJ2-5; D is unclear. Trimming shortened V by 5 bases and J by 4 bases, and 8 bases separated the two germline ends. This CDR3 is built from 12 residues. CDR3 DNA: TGTGCCAGCAGTCCTCTCCCAGAGACCCAGTACTTC. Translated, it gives CASSPLPETQYF.

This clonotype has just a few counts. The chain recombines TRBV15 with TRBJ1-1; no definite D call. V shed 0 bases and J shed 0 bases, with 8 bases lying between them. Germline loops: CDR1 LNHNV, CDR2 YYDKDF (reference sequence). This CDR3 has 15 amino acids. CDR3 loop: CATSRDYTMNTEAFF. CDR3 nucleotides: TGTGCCACCAGCAGAGATTACACCATGAACACTGAAGCTTTCTTT.

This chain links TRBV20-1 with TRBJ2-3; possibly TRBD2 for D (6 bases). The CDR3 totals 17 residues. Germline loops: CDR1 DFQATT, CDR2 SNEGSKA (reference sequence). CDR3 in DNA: TGCAGCGCCCGCGGGGTCCGGCTCGGGGTTAGCACAGATACGCAGTATTTT. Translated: CSARGVRLGVSTDTQYF.

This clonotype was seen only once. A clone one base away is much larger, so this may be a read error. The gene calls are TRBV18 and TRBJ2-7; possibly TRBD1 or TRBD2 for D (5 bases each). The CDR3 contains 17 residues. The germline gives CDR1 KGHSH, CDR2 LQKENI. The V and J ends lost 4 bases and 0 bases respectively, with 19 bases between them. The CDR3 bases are TGTGCCAGCTCACACTATTTACGGGGCGATACCTCCTACGAGCAGTACTTC. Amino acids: CASSHYLRGDTSYEQYF.

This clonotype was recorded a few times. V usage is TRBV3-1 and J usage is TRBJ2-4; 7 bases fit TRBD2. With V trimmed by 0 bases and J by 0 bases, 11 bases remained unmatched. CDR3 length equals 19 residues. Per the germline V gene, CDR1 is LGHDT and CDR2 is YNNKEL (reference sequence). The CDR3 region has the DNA TGTGCCAGCAGCCAAGATCGGCCCCTAGCGGACCTAGCCAAAAACATTCAGTACTTC. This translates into CASSQDRPLADLAKNIQYF.

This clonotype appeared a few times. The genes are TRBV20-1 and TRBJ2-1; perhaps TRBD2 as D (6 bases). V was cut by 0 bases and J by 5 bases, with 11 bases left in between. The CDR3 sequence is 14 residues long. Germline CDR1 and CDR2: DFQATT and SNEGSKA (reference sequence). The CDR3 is CSARDRTNHNEQFF. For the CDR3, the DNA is TGCAGTGCTAGAGATAGGACTAACCACAATGAGCAGTTCTTC.

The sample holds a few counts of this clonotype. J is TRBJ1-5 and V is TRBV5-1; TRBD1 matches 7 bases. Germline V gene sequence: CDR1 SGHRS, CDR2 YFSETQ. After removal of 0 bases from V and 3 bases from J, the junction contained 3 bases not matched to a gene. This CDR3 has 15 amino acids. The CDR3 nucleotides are TGCGCCAGCAGCTTGGCGGGACAGACCAATCAGCCCCAGCATTTT. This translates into CASSLAGQTNQPQHF.

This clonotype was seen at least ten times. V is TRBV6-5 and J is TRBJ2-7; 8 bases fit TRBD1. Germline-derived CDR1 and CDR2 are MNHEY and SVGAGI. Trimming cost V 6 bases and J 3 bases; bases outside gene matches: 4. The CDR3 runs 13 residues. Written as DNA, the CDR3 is TGTGCCAGCAGCAGTACAGGGGGCTACGAGCAGTACTTC. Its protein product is CASSSTGGYEQYF.

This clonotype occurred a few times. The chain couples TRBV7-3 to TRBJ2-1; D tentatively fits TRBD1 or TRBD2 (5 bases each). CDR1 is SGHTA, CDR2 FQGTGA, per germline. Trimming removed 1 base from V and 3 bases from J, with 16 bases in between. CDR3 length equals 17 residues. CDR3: CASSLNGGAGIYNEQFF. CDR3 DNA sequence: TGTGCCAGCAGCTTAAATGGTGGGGCGGGTATCTACAATGAGCAGTTCTTC.

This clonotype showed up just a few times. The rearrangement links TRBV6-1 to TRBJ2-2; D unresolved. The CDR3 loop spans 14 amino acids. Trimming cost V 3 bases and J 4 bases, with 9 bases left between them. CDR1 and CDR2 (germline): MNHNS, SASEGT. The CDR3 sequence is CASSEAWGTGELFF. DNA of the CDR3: TGTGCCAGCAGTGAGGCCTGGGGCACCGGGGAGCTGTTTTTT.